These 30 T cell receptor beta chains were all obtained from the same sample, sequenced in a study of shared clonotypes between healthy human individuals. Data came from immunoSEQ multiplex PCR; TCRdb stores just in-frame clones and leaves some out. Here the sample spans approximately 1,500,000 clones, around 98% being singletons. The sample taken for sequencing was naive CD4+ T cells sorted from blood. Subset here: CD45RA+ positively selected. The receptors stem from a man aged 25 to 40 in good health.

The chain has TRBV7-9 and TRBJ2-4; 7 bases align to TRBD1. V lost 4 bases, J lost 9 bases, and 9 bases stayed unmatched. The CDR3 is 14 amino acids. Germline values: CDR1 SEHNR, CDR2 FQNEAQ (reference sequence). The CDR3: CASSYAQGLGIQYF. The CDR3 nucleotides read TGTGCCAGCAGCTACGCACAGGGGTTGGGCATTCAGTACTTC.

Here the CDR3 reads CASSLRPGETDTQYF. The CDR3 region has the DNA TGTGCCAGCAGTTTAAGGCCAGGAGAGACAGATACGCAGTATTTT. The chain links TRBV27 to TRBJ2-3; the D is unclear. Deletions cut 2 bases from V and 3 bases from J, with 12 bases between. Germline CDR1 reads MNHEY; CDR2 reads SMNVEV (reference sequence). This CDR3 has 15 residues.

This clone appeared a single time. V usage is TRBV9 and J usage is TRBJ1-1, with a weak D call TRBD1 (5 bases). V was pared by 0 bases and J by 5 bases, with 11 bases between. The length of the CDR3 is 14 residues. In germline, CDR1 is SGDLS, CDR2 YYNGEE. CDR3 sequence (DNA): TGTGCCAGCAGCGTAGCGTTTGGGACTACTGAAGCTTTCTTT. It translates to CASSVAFGTTEAFF. The full variable domain, completed using reference TRBV9 and TRBJ1-1, is DSGVTQTPKHLITATGQRVTLRCSPRSGDLSVYWYQQSLDQGLQFLIQYYNGEERAKGNILERFSAQQFPDLHSELNLSSLELGDSALYFCASSVAFGTTEAFFGQGTRLTVV.

The chain carries TRBV10-2 and TRBJ2-7; D might be TRBD1 (5 bases). CDR3 length equals 14 residues. CDR1 and CDR2 (germline): WSHSY, SAAADI. V was pared by 7 bases and J by 7 bases, with 20 bases between. CDR3 DNA: TGCGCCAGCACACTAACCGGGCCCGCAGGGGAGCAGTACTTC. This sequence encodes CASTLTGPAGEQYF.

J is TRBJ2-3 and V is TRBV7-3; no clear D. The germline V gene encodes CDR1 SGHTA and CDR2 FQGTGA. V was cut by 1 base and J by 2 bases, with 16 bases left in between. The CDR3 runs to 17 residues. CDR3 nucleotide sequence: TGTGCCAGCAGCTTAATAGGCACTGCAATGGCCACAGATACGCAGTATTTT. Its protein is CASSLIGTAMATDTQYF.

J is TRBJ2-7 and V is TRBV29-1, with unresolved D. Germline V lookup: CDR1 SQVTM, CDR2 ANQGSEA. This CDR3 spans 11 amino acids. Trimming took off 4 bases at V and 5 bases at J, with 9 bases between the two ends. The CDR3 reads CSVGGFDEQYF. CDR3 bases: TGCAGCGTTGGTGGTTTCGACGAGCAGTACTTC.

The CDR3 DNA reads TGTGCCTTTGGGAGAGGCCTCAAAGAGACCCAGTACTTC. Amino acid sequence: CAFGRGLKETQYF. This chain uses TRBV30 with TRBJ2-5; D may be TRBD2 (5 bases). This CDR3 region has 13 residues. In germline, CDR1 is GTSNPN, CDR2 SVGIG (reference sequence). The V end was cut by 7 bases, the J end by 3 bases, with 15 bases between.

CDR3 coding DNA: TGTGCCAGCAGCGAATCGACAGGGCACGGGAGGAGCATTCAGTACTTC. Its translation is CASSESTGHGRSIQYF. V is TRBV9 and J is TRBJ2-4; D is tentatively TRBD1 or TRBD2 (7 bases each). V lost 3 bases and J lost 9, with 22 bases in between. The germline V gene encodes CDR1 SGDLS and CDR2 YYNGEE. The CDR3 runs 16 residues. Combining the CDR3 with reference TRBV9 and TRBJ2-4 gives the whole variable domain DSGVTQTPKHLITATGQRVTLRCSPRSGDLSVYWYQQSLDQGLQFLIQYYNGEERAKGNILERFSAQQFPDLHSELNLSSLELGDSALYFCASSESTGHGRSIQYFGAGTRLSVL.

The rearrangement links TRBV6-1 to TRBJ1-4; unclear D gene. Looked up from germline, CDR1 is MNHNS and CDR2 is SASEGT. This CDR3 is built from 14 residues. Trimming left V 2 bases short and J 8 bases short, with 12 bases between. CDR3 DNA sequence: TGTGCCAGCAGTGAACTAGACTTCCGAGAAAAACTGTTTTTT. It specifies CASSELDFREKLFF.

The V call is TRBV7-2, the J call TRBJ2-2, with 7 nucleotides matching TRBD1. CDR3 length: 15 amino acids. V lost 3 bases, J lost 4 bases, and 5 bases stayed unmatched. CDR1 and CDR2 from the germline V gene are SGHTA and FQGNSA. CDR3 coding DNA: TGTGCCAGCAGCTTCACCGGGACAGCCACCGGGGAGCTGTTTTTT. Translating it yields CASSFTGTATGELFF. The full variable domain, its missing parts supplied by reference TRBV7-2 and TRBJ2-2, is GAGVSQSPSNKVTEKGKDVELRCDPISGHTALYWYRQSLGQGLEFLIYFQGNSAPDKSGLPSDRFSAERTGGSVSTLTIQRTQQEDSAVYLCASSFTGTATGELFFGEGSRLTVL.

This CDR3 reads CASSQTGVSDTQYF. Here the CDR3 DNA reads TGTGCCAGCAGCCAAACAGGGGTTTCAGATACGCAGTATTTT. This chain links TRBV7-7 with TRBJ2-3; 7 positions agree with TRBD1. V lost 5 bases to trimming and J lost 4 bases; unmatched junction nucleotides: 6. Germline values: CDR1 SSHAT, CDR2 FNYEAQ (reference sequence). This CDR3 has 14 amino acids.

The rearrangement uses TRBV7-8 and TRBJ2-7, with 8 bases identical to TRBD2. From germline, CDR1 is SGHVS and CDR2 FQNEAQ. The trim removed 1 base at V and 2 bases at J, leaving 7 bases unmatched. This CDR3 comprises 16 residues. The CDR3 bases are TGTGCCAGCAGCTTAGAGAGATACGGGAGGGCCTACGAGCAGTACTTC. Residues: CASSLERYGRAYEQYF.

This chain joins TRBV19 and TRBJ2-1; possible D gene TRBD2, 5 bases. The ends were cut back, 4 bases at V and 2 bases at J, with 15 bases in the middle. The CDR3 loop spans 16 amino acids. CDR1 is LNHDA and CDR2 is SQIVND in the germline V gene (reference sequence). This CDR3 is CASSTVTIAPYNEQFF. CDR3 sequence (DNA): TGTGCCAGTAGTACCGTGACCATAGCGCCCTACAATGAGCAGTTCTTC.

The rearrangement uses TRBV28 and TRBJ2-3; 12 bases line up with TRBD2. The ends lost 10 bases at V and 2 bases at J; junction bases unmatched: 4. The germline V gene encodes CDR1 MDHEN and CDR2 SYDVKM. The CDR3 runs to 14 residues. The CDR3 DNA reads as TGTGCCACGCGGACTAGCGGGACCACAGATACGCAGTATTTT. It codes for CATRTSGTTDTQYF.

The chain combines TRBV5-1 with TRBJ1-1; the match to TRBD1 covers 11 bases. The CDR3 loop spans 19 amino acids. Trimming cost V 4 bases and J 4 bases; bases outside gene matches: 18. Germline V lookup: CDR1 SGHRS, CDR2 YFSETQ. The CDR3 DNA sequence: TGCGCCAGCAGCGGACCAACTCCGGACAGGGGGCGTTTAGGCACTGAAGCTTTCTTT. It translates to CASSGPTPDRGRLGTEAFF.

The chain joins TRBV7-3 to TRBJ2-1; 11 nucleotides agree with TRBD2. The germline gives CDR1 SGHTA, CDR2 FQGTGA. V was pared by 2 bases and J by 1 base, with 10 bases of the junction left unmatched. CDR3 size: 19 residues. The CDR3 DNA follows: TGTGCCAGCAGCTTAGAACCGCTGGCTAGCGGGGGGTCCTACAATGAGCAGTTCTTC. Amino acid sequence: CASSLEPLASGGSYNEQFF.

Notes on this clone: Other DNA sequences in this sample translate to the same CDR3. The V call is TRBV9, the J call TRBJ2-1; D not resolved. The ends were cut back, 0 bases at V and 2 bases at J, with 6 bases in the middle. CDR3 size: 14 residues. Germline V gives CDR1 SGDLS, CDR2 YYNGEE. The CDR3 DNA is TGTGCCAGCAGCGTAGCTGGGACCTACAATGAGCAGTTCTTC. This translates into CASSVAGTYNEQFF. Drawing the rest from reference TRBV9 and TRBJ2-1, the complete variable domain is DSGVTQTPKHLITATGQRVTLRCSPRSGDLSVYWYQQSLDQGLQFLIQYYNGEERAKGNILERFSAQQFPDLHSELNLSSLELGDSALYFCASSVAGTYNEQFFGPGTRLTVL.

The rearrangement uses TRBV2 and TRBJ2-4, with D tentatively TRBD1 (5 bases). In germline, CDR1 is SNHLY, CDR2 FYNNEI. The ends were cut back, 4 bases at V and 8 bases at J, with 15 bases in the middle. The CDR3 runs 14 residues. In nucleotides, the CDR3 is TGTGCCAGCAGTGTGTCCAGGGCGGATGACATTCAGTACTTC. Translated: CASSVSRADDIQYF.

In this sample, this clone turned up once. The chain has TRBV18 and TRBJ1-1; tentative D call: TRBD1 (6 bases). Germline V gives CDR1 KGHSH, CDR2 LQKENI. Trimming pared 3 bases from V and 2 bases from J, leaving 22 bases between. This CDR3 has 18 residues. The DNA for the CDR3 is TGTGCCAGCTCACCTTCTTCAGATCCCACAGGGACCAACACTGAAGCTTTCTTT. Its translation: CASSPSSDPTGTNTEAFF. Using reference TRBV18 and TRBJ1-1 for the parts outside the CDR3, the full variable domain is NAGVMQNPRHLVRRRGQEARLRCSPMKGHSHVYWYRQLPEEGLKFMVYLQKENIIDESGMPKERFSAEFPKEGPSILRIQQVVRGDSAAYFCASSPSSDPTGTNTEAFFGQGTRLTVV.

The chain joins TRBV2 to TRBJ1-5, with D possibly TRBD1 on 5 matching bases. Germline V gene lookup returns CDR1 SNHLY and CDR2 FYNNEI. V lost 6 bases, J lost 5 bases, and 26 bases lay in between. CDR3 size: 18 residues. The DNA for the CDR3 is TGTGCCAGCAGCAAAACCCAAACGAGGGACCCCGGGGATCAGCCCCAGCATTTT. As protein: CASSKTQTRDPGDQPQHF.

The chain uses TRBV29-1 and TRBJ1-2; possibly TRBD1 for D (6 bases). This CDR3 region has 14 residues. Per germline, CDR1 SQVTM and CDR2 ANQGSEA. Trimming stripped 6 bases from V and 0 bases from J, with 14 bases between. As DNA, the CDR3 is TGCAGCGTAGAATTCACAGGGACTAACTATGGCTACACCTTC. Residues: CSVEFTGTNYGYTF.

The chain has TRBV28 and TRBJ1-1; D not certain. The CDR3 extends over 13 amino acids. Germline CDR1 is MDHEN and CDR2 is SYDVKM. Trimming stripped 10 bases from V and 1 base from J, with 13 bases between. The CDR3 loop reads CAMRPIENTEAFF. The CDR3 DNA follows: TGTGCCATGCGGCCCATCGAGAACACTGAAGCTTTCTTT.

The chain combines TRBV18 with TRBJ2-7, with a weak D call TRBD1 (5 bases). This CDR3 contains 13 residues. Germline CDR1 KGHSH, CDR2 LQKENI. The V end was cut by 3 bases, the J end by 4 bases, with 10 bases between. The CDR3 is CASSPQGQYEQYF. CDR3 DNA: TGTGCCAGCTCACCCCAGGGTCAATACGAGCAGTACTTC.

Comments on this clone: An end of the junction does not agree with germline; a read error may underlie this. This chain joins TRBV27 and TRBJ2-1; D is possibly TRBD2 (5 bases). This CDR3 is 13 amino acids long. CDR1 is MNHEY and CDR2 is SMNVEV in the germline V gene (reference sequence). CDR3: CASSPPFSRALLF. CDR3 nucleotides: TGTGCCAGCAGTCCCCCATTTTCGAGGGCTCTCCTCTTC.

The chain is built from TRBV5-4 and TRBJ1-1; no reliable D call. CDR1 SGHNT and CDR2 YYREEE come from the germline V gene (reference sequence). V was shortened by 5 bases and J by 0 bases, with 8 bases between the two germline ends. The CDR3 covers 13 residues. The CDR3 is CASRGEMNTEAFF. In nucleotides, the CDR3 is TGTGCCAGCAGAGGAGAAATGAACACTGAAGCTTTCTTT.

V and J are TRBV18 and TRBJ2-3; 8 bases map to TRBD2. The CDR3 has 16 residues. The junction had 10 bases not matched to a gene; V was cut back by 3 bases and J by 5 bases. The germline CDR1 and CDR2 sequences are KGHSH and LQKENI. CDR3 in DNA: TGTGCCAGCTCACCCGTCGAGCGGGAGTTGGAAGATACGCAGTATTTT. Its protein is CASSPVERELEDTQYF.

J is TRBJ2-1 and V is TRBV7-8; possibly TRBD2 for D (5 bases). The CDR3 has 15 amino acids. CDR1 is SGHVS and CDR2 is FQNEAQ in the germline V gene. The V end lost 9 bases, the J end lost 8 bases, and 23 bases lay between the germline ends. The CDR3 region is CASHRTRELLYEQFF. The CDR3 region has the DNA TGTGCCAGTCACAGAACCCGGGAATTGCTCTATGAGCAGTTCTTC.

This chain connects TRBV5-1 to TRBJ2-7; 10 bases are a match to TRBD1. J gave up 3 bases and V 4 bases, and 7 bases lay outside the gene matches. The CDR3 sequence is 15 residues long. From germline, CDR1 is SGHRS and CDR2 YFSETQ. CDR3: CASSPTGGSVYEQYF. The CDR3, as DNA: TGCGCCAGCAGCCCGACAGGGGGCTCGGTCTACGAGCAGTACTTC.

The V gene is TRBV5-4, the J gene TRBJ1-1; D is ambiguous. CDR3 length equals 15 residues. CDR1 SGHNT and CDR2 YYREEE come from the germline V gene (reference sequence). V shed 5 bases and J shed 1 base, with 15 bases lying between them. The CDR3 reads CASSSQTGSNTEAFF. CDR3 nucleotide sequence: TGTGCCAGCAGTTCACAGACCGGCTCGAACACTGAAGCTTTCTTT.

The chain combines TRBV7-2 with TRBJ2-5; 11 positions match TRBD2. Germline CDR1 and CDR2: SGHTA and FQGNSA. The trim removed 5 bases at V and 7 bases at J, leaving 18 bases unmatched. This CDR3 spans 18 amino acids. The CDR3 region has the DNA TGTGCCAGCAGCGCCGCCCCCGGAACTAGCGGGAGAGGGGGGACCCAGTACTTC. Its protein product is CASSAAPGTSGRGGTQYF.